Sequencing of this T cell receptor beta chain was carried out in a study of T cell responses to AZD1222 COVID-19 vaccine. This clone has a single count. The protocol was immunoSEQ multiplex PCR, while the TCRdb copy is restricted to in-frame clones and leaves out a portion. The sample records about 190,000 clones, more than 80% being singletons. The input for sequencing was peripheral blood, taken on day 0 of AZD1222 vaccination. The receptor comes from an adult in good health.

CDR3 sequence (DNA): TGTGCCAGCAGACCGGGGGGGACCACAGATACGCAGTATTTT. Translated, it gives CASRPGGTTDTQYF. The V and J genes are TRBV6-5 and TRBJ2-3, with 8 bases that match TRBD2. This CDR3 is built from 14 residues. With V trimmed by 6 bases and J by 2 bases, 4 bases remained unmatched. Germline CDR1 reads MNHEY; CDR2 reads SVGAGI.